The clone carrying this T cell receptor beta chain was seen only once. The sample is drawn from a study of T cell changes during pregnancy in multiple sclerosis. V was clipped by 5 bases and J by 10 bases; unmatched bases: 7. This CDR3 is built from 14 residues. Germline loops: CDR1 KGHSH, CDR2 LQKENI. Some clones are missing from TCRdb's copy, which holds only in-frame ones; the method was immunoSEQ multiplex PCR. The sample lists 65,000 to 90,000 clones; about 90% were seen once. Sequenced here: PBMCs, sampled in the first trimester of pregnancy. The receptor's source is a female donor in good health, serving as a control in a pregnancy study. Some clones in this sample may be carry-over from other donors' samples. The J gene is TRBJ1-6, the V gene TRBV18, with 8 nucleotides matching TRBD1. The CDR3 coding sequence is TGTGCCAGCTCAATTCAGGGGGCCTGGTCACCCCTCCACTTT. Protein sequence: CASSIQGAWSPLHF.